The entry below gives a single TCR beta chain sequence along with its context. Its specificity is not known. This entry comes from a study of cytomegalovirus exposure and HLA in healthy donors. V lost 2 bases, J lost 0 bases, and 6 bases stayed unmatched. The CDR3 has 17 residues. The germline V gene has CDR1 SGHRS and CDR2 YFSETQ. Assay: immunoSEQ multiplex PCR; the TCRdb copy retains only in-frame clones and omits some. The sample gives some 200,000 clones, just over 90% of which show up once; more than 1% is in the top ten. General study findings and limits: Rarity marked most TCR sequences, yet some public TCRs occurred in many donors.

Sequences were obtained from PBMCs. The V gene is TRBV5-1, the J gene TRBJ2-2, with 8 positions matching TRBD1. This TCR was recovered from a woman younger than 30 in good health and CMV-seronegative. In DNA form, the CDR3 reads TGCGCCAGCAGCTTTTCGGGGACAGGCCCGAACACCGGGGAGCTGTTTTTT. It is translated as CASSFSGTGPNTGELFF.